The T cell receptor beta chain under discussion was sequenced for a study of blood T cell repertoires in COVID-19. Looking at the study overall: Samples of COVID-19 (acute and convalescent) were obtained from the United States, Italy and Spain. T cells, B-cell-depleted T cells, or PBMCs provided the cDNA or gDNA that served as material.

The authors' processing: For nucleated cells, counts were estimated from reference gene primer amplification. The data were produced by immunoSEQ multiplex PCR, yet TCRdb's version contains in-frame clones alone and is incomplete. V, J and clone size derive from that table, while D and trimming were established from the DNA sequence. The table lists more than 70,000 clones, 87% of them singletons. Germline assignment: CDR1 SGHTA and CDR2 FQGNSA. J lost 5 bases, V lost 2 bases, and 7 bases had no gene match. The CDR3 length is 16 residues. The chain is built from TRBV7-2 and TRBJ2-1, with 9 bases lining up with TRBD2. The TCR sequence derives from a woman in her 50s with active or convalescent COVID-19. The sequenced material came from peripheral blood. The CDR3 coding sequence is TGTGCCAGCAGCTTACTCCGGGGACTAGCAGACAATGAGCAGTTCTTC. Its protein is CASSLLRGLADNEQFF.